The 19 T cell receptor beta chains presented below share a single source sample, sequenced in a study of blood T cell repertoires in COVID-19. The method was immunoSEQ multiplex PCR; TCRdb's version includes in-frame clones alone and lacks a portion of them. Counted here are 250,000 to 350,000 clones, more than 85% occurring once; the ten biggest clones make up more than 0.75%. Material: peripheral blood. These receptors all come from a man in his thirties or forties with acute or convalescent COVID-19.

This sequence joins TRBV30 and TRBJ1-1, with 8 bases fitting TRBD1. This CDR3 comprises 13 residues. With V trimmed by 3 bases and J by 4 bases, 4 bases remained unmatched. The germline V gene has CDR1 GTSNPN and CDR2 SVGIG (reference sequence). This CDR3 is CAWRRQGATEAFF. The CDR3 DNA reads TGTGCCTGGAGACGGCAGGGGGCCACTGAAGCTTTCTTT.

The V call is TRBV11-1, the J call TRBJ2-7; a weak D match, TRBD2 (6 bases). This CDR3 region has 14 residues. Germline V gene sequence: CDR1 SGHAT, CDR2 FQDESV (reference sequence). V lost 1 base and J 7 bases, leaving 14 bases between the germline ends. CDR3 loop: CASSLGSGVSEQYF. CDR3 nucleotide sequence: TGTGCCAGCAGCTTAGGATCGGGAGTATCTGAGCAGTACTTC.

For the CDR3, the DNA is TGCGCCAGCAGCAGGGGACAGGGTAATAACTATGGCTACACCTTC. Its protein is CASSRGQGNNYGYTF. The chain carries TRBV5-1 and TRBJ1-2; 9 positions agree with TRBD1. V was pared by 4 bases and J by 1 base, with 5 bases of the junction left unmatched. This CDR3 is 15 amino acids long. In germline, CDR1 is SGHRS, CDR2 YFSETQ.

The V and J genes are TRBV3-1 (or the pseudogene TRBV3-2) and TRBJ1-1, with D maybe TRBD1 (6 bases). Trimming took 0 bases from V and 4 from J, leaving 12 bases between them. The CDR3 consists of 15 residues. CDR1 is LGHDT and CDR2 is YNNKEL in the germline V gene (reference sequence). Here the CDR3 reads CASSQDVGACTEAFF. CDR3 nucleotide sequence: TGTGCCAGCAGCCAAGATGTGGGGGCTTGCACTGAAGCTTTCTTT.

This chain uses TRBV27 with TRBJ2-1; no reliable D call. This CDR3 contains 15 residues. Germline CDR1 MNHEY, CDR2 SMNVEV (reference sequence). V lost 8 bases, J lost 1 base, and 15 bases lay in between. The CDR3 bases are TGTGCCAGCTCCCGTTTCCTCGGGTCCTACAATGAGCAGTTCTTC. Amino acid sequence: CASSRFLGSYNEQFF.

For the CDR3, the DNA is TGTGCCAGCAGGAAACAGGGATTGGGCAATCAGCCCCAGCATTTT. It codes for CASRKQGLGNQPQHF. The chain employs TRBV28 and TRBJ1-5; maybe TRBD1 (6 bases). Germline values: CDR1 MDHEN, CDR2 SYDVKM. The CDR3 consists of 15 residues. Trimming removed 6 bases from V and 2 bases from J, with 14 bases in between.

The gene calls are TRBV6-5 and TRBJ2-7, with D possibly TRBD2 on 7 matching bases. Germline V gene data show CDR1 as MNHEY and CDR2 as SVGAGI. Trimming removed 2 bases from V and 6 bases from J, with 14 bases in between. The CDR3 spans 14 residues. This CDR3 is CASSYGGGGGEQYF. For the CDR3, the DNA is TGTGCCAGCAGTTACGGAGGGGGAGGGGGCGAGCAGTACTTC.

J is TRBJ2-3 and V is TRBV6-5; 8 nucleotides match TRBD1. Germline CDR1 reads MNHEY; CDR2 reads SVGAGI. This CDR3 comprises 15 residues. J gave up 4 bases and V 4 bases, and 7 bases lay outside the gene matches. The CDR3 is CASSSWTGTADTQYF. In nucleotides, the CDR3 is TGTGCCAGCAGTTCCTGGACAGGGACGGCAGATACGCAGTATTTT.

V is TRBV5-1 and J is TRBJ2-3, with TRBD2 matching 13 bases. Unmatched junction bases numbered 2, after V lost 7 bases and J lost 3 bases. CDR1 is SGHRS, CDR2 YFSETQ, per germline. There are 14 residues in the CDR3. The CDR3 reads CASGLAGVTDTQYF. The DNA of the CDR3 is TGCGCCAGCGGACTAGCGGGGGTGACAGATACGCAGTATTTT.

This chain uses TRBV11-3 with TRBJ2-2; D uncertain. Trimming removed 5 bases from V and 5 bases from J, with 6 bases in between. The CDR3 runs 12 residues. Germline loops: CDR1 SGHNT, CDR2 YENEEA. The CDR3 nucleotides are TGTGCCAGCAGCATCTATACCGGGGAGCTGTTTTTT. It is translated as CASSIYTGELFF.

Here the CDR3 DNA reads TGTGCCAGCAGTAATTTACGACTAAATACGCAGTATTTT. Residues: CASSNLRLNTQYF. This chain uses TRBV9 with TRBJ2-3; D possibly corresponds to TRBD2 (5 bases). The length of the CDR3 is 13 residues. The V gene lost 5 bases and the J gene lost 7 bases, with 14 bases spanning the gap. CDR1 is SGDLS, CDR2 YYNGEE, per germline.

A few counts support this clone. J is TRBJ2-2 and V is TRBV4-1; TRBD2 agrees at 7 bases. Germline CDR1 MGHRA, CDR2 YSYEKL. Trimming at V came to 1 base and at J to 5 bases, leaving 7 bases not matched to a gene. This CDR3 spans 16 amino acids. This CDR3 reads CASSQARGRDTGELFF. CDR3 DNA sequence: TGCGCCAGCAGCCAAGCTCGGGGGAGGGATACCGGGGAGCTGTTTTTT.

This chain connects TRBV7-9 to TRBJ2-3; the D gene is possibly TRBD2 (5 bases). The CDR3 runs 12 residues. V lost 7 bases to trimming and J lost 4 bases, with 9 bases between them. Germline CDR1 is SEHNR and CDR2 is FQNEAQ (reference sequence). The CDR3 loop is CASTLASDTQYF. DNA for the CDR3: TGTGCCAGCACTCTAGCATCAGATACGCAGTATTTT. Looking up the rest from reference TRBV7-9 and TRBJ2-3 gives the full variable domain: DTGVSQNPRHKITKRGQNVTFRCDPISEHNRLYWYRQTLGQGPEFLTYFQNEAQLEKSRLLSDRFSAERPKGSFSTLEIQRTEQGDSAMYLCASTLASDTQYFGPGTRLTVL.

The chain carries TRBV28 and TRBJ2-7; D might be TRBD2 (7 bases). Germline loops: CDR1 MDHEN, CDR2 SYDVKM. This CDR3 has 14 amino acids. Trimming shortened V by 10 bases and J by 7 bases, and 23 bases separated the two germline ends. The CDR3 DNA is TGTGCCATCGCGTCGGGGGGCCGGTTCGTGGAGCAGTACTTC. This sequence encodes CAIASGGRFVEQYF.

This chain joins TRBV3-1 (or the pseudogene TRBV3-2) and TRBJ1-2, with 9 bases identical to TRBD1. V lost 4 bases to trimming and J lost 6 bases; unmatched junction nucleotides: 3. Germline CDR1 LGHDT, CDR2 YNNKEL (reference sequence). The CDR3 consists of 13 residues. CDR3 coding DNA: TGTGCCAGCAGCCCCCGGGACAGGGATGGCTACACCTTC. Amino acid sequence: CASSPRDRDGYTF.

V gene TRBV28 combines with J gene TRBJ1-2, with 10 bases fitting TRBD1. V dropped 5 bases and J dropped 0; count of bases not matched to a gene: 6. The V gene's germline CDR1 is MDHEN and CDR2 SYDVKM. This CDR3 has 16 amino acids. The chain's CDR3 is CASSRDRGSANYGYTF. The CDR3, as DNA: TGTGCCAGCAGTAGGGACAGGGGCTCGGCTAACTATGGCTACACCTTC.

V gene TRBV28 combines with J gene TRBJ1-5, with a tentative D call TRBD1 (6 bases). The CDR3 consists of 15 residues. Germline lookup yields CDR1 MDHEN and CDR2 SYDVKM. V was shortened by 3 bases and J by 7 bases, with 16 bases between the two germline ends. The CDR3 loop is CASSFPTGFGQPQHF. CDR3 DNA sequence: TGTGCCAGCAGTTTCCCCACAGGGTTCGGACAGCCCCAGCATTTT.

The V gene is TRBV5-5, the J gene TRBJ1-1; D is unresolved. This CDR3 region has 14 residues. Germline V CDR1 and CDR2: SGHKS, YYEKEE (reference sequence). The germline V and J ends were trimmed by 1 base and 0 bases, with 7 bases remaining between them. The CDR3 spells CASSLLELNTEAFF. The DNA of the CDR3 is TGTGCCAGCAGCTTGTTAGAACTGAACACTGAAGCTTTCTTT.

The chain couples TRBV28 to TRBJ2-3, with TRBD1 identical over 10 bases. Unmatched junction bases numbered 5, after V lost 6 bases and J lost 2 bases. The germline V gene encodes CDR1 MDHEN and CDR2 SYDVKM. This CDR3 contains 15 residues. CDR3 DNA: TGTGCCAGCAGGGCCGGGACAGGGGTCACAGATACGCAGTATTTT. This translates into CASRAGTGVTDTQYF.